Listed below are T cell receptor beta chains from one sample, sequenced in a study of shared clonotypes between healthy human individuals. The method was immunoSEQ multiplex PCR; TCRdb's version includes in-frame clones alone and lacks a portion of them. The sample has approximately 2,000,000 clones; under 95% are singletons. The specimen sequenced was naive CD4+ T cells from PBMCs. These receptors were taken from a man aged 18 to 30 in good health. Some clones in this sample may be carry-over from other donors' samples. The CDR3 runs from the conserved cysteine through the conserved F or W. D genes are given only for firm matches. Only some rows state a clone size, as once, few, many or a class for expanded clones.

D gene	V gene	clone size	J gene	CDR3 protein	CDR3 DNA
.	TRBV28	.	TRBJ2-7	CASSFQVVAHYEQYF	TGTGCCAGCAGTTTCCAGGTCGTAGCGCATTACGAGCAGTACTTC
.	TRBV7-2	.	TRBJ2-7	CASSLEGVREYF	TGTGCCAGCAGCTTAGAGGGGGTCAGAGAGTACTTC
TRBD1	TRBV5-1	.	TRBJ2-1	CASYSDRSSYNEQFF	TGCGCCAGCTACTCGGACAGGAGCTCCTACAATGAGCAGTTCTTC
.	TRBV9	.	TRBJ1-2	CASRKDSTPYGYTF	TGTGCCAGCAGGAAGGACAGTACCCCTTATGGCTACACCTTC
.	TRBV2	.	TRBJ2-3	CASGSGGGTDTQYF	TGTGCCAGCGGTTCAGGGGGGGGCACAGATACGCAGTATTTT
TRBD2	TRBV5-1	.	TRBJ2-5	CASSLALAGGTTYQETQYF	TGCGCCAGCAGCTTGGCCCTAGCGGGAGGAACGACCTACCAAGAGACCCAGTACTTC
TRBD1	TRBV4-2	.	TRBJ1-1	CASSQEQGATEAFF	TGTGCCAGCAGCCAGGAACAGGGGGCCACTGAAGCTTTCTTT
.	TRBV7-2	.	TRBJ2-1	CASSLKTGNRNEQFF	TGTGCCAGCAGCTTAAAAACAGGGAATAGGAATGAGCAGTTCTTC
TRBD1	TRBV9	.	TRBJ1-3	CASSVRTGLGGNTIYF	TGTGCCAGCAGCGTGCGGACAGGGCTGGGAGGAAACACCATATATTTT
.	TRBV7-8	.	TRBJ1-5	CASSFQGRSNQPQHF	TGTGCCAGCAGCTTTCAGGGACGTAGCAATCAGCCCCAGCATTTT
TRBD1	TRBV30	few	TRBJ1-4	CAWRQGANEKLFF	TGTGCCTGGAGACAGGGGGCAAATGAAAAACTGTTTTTT
.	TRBV11-2	.	TRBJ2-1	CASSLDRGVVGEQFF	TGTGCCAGCAGCTTAGACAGGGGTGTCGTCGGTGAGCAGTTCTTC
TRBD2	TRBV5-1	.	TRBJ2-7	CASSSTLGLAGGEQYF	TGCGCCAGCAGCTCGACCCTTGGACTAGCGGGAGGCGAGCAGTACTTC
TRBD1	TRBV18	.	TRBJ2-7	CASSPRQGAYEQYF	TGTGCCAGCTCACCACGACAGGGGGCTTACGAGCAGTACTTC
.	TRBV18	.	TRBJ1-2	CASSPSVRDGEGGYTF	TGTGCCAGCTCACCATCGGTCCGGGACGGAGAGGGCGGCTACACCTTC
.	TRBV6-1	.	TRBJ1-2	CASSEGQNYNYGYTF	TGTGCCAGCAGTGAAGGTCAAAACTATAACTATGGCTACACCTTC
TRBD1	TRBV11-2	.	TRBJ2-7	CASRRPGQGRGYEQYF	TGTGCCAGCAGGAGACCGGGACAGGGAAGAGGCTACGAGCAGTACTTC
.	TRBV6-5	.	TRBJ1-2	CASTKEGFRDGYTF	TGTGCCAGCACCAAGGAAGGGTTTAGGGATGGCTACACCTTC
.	TRBV7-9	.	TRBJ2-2	CASTSQGEGDGELFF	TGTGCCAGCACATCGCAGGGGGAGGGTGACGGGGAGCTGTTTTTT
.	TRBV2	.	TRBJ1-1	CASRKVAGTEAFF	TGTGCCAGCAGAAAAGTAGCGGGGACTGAAGCTTTCTTT
.	TRBV21-1	.	TRBJ1-2	CASSKEARNYGYTF	TGTGCCAGCAGCAAAGAAGCCCGAAACTATGGCTACACCTTC
TRBD1	TRBV4-1	.	TRBJ2-5	CASSRSGTGVQETQYF	TGCGCCAGCAGCCGATCCGGGACAGGGGTCCAAGAGACCCAGTACTTC
.	TRBV19	.	TRBJ2-7	CASSIGLPYEQYF	TGTGCCAGTAGTATCGGACTACCCTACGAGCAGTACTTC
TRBD1	TRBV5-1	.	TRBJ1-1	CASSPGQILGTEAFF	TGCGCCAGCAGCCCGGGACAGATATTGGGCACTGAAGCTTTCTTT